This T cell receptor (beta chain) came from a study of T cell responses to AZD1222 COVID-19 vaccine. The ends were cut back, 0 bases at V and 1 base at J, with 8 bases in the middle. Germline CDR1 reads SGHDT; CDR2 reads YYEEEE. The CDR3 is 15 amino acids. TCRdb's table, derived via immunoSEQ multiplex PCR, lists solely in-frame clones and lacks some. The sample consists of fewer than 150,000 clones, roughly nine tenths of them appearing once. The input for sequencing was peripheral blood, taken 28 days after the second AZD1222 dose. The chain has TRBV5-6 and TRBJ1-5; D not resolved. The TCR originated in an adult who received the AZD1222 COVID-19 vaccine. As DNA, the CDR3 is TGTGCCAGCAGCTTGGGGCTTGTGAGCAATCAGCCCCAGCATTTT. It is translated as CASSLGLVSNQPQHF.